This T cell receptor beta chain was found in a study of glioma-infiltrating T cells (TCRdb year 2016). Regarding the research as a whole: The study sequenced TCR alpha- and beta-chain repertoires from glioma tissue, from non-neoplastic brain tissue and from matched peripheral blood mononuclear cells. To measure divergence between tissue and blood T-cell populations, each tissue-infiltrating repertoire was compared with the peripheral blood repertoire of the same patient. The paired cohort comprised three low-grade glioma patients, 8 or 9 primary glioblastoma patients and three non-glioma patients contributing non-neoplastic brain tissue.

Results and caveats for the whole study, not just this receptor: VJ-independent divergence between tissue and blood was found to be below expectation in non-neoplastic patients but above expectation in all gliomas, particularly low-grade gliomas. Very few CDR3 sequences were shared between tissue and blood, attributed to high CDR3 diversity and limited sampling. Group comparisons were based on small numbers of patients: three non-neoplastic, three low-grade glioma and about eight glioblastoma patients.

This clonotype was seen ten or more times. Its antigen is not yet known. Nothing much larger sits one base from this clone, and base qualities are not available. TCR alpha and beta CDR3 regions were amplified with the iRepertoire nested amplicon-rescue multiplex PCR (arm-PCR) platform from RNA. The input for one-step reverse transcription and amplification was about 95-400 ng of tissue mRNA or PBMC total RNA. Following bead purification, Illumina adapters were added through a secondary multiplex PCR, and the libraries were then gel-purified between 200 and 400 bp. Libraries carried internal 6-nucleotide barcodes used for demultiplexing. Sequencing of libraries was performed on an Illumina MiSeq with 2x220 or 2x250 nucleotide paired-end reads. From the authors' description of their analysis: Paired reads were merged with FLASH 1.2.11 and aligned to the GRCh37 human genome with BWA-MEM before extracting TRA and TRB reads. V and J assignment used an IMGT-derived reference of cassette sequences and CDR3 motifs that included pseudogenes. Reads were translated in three frames, and productive CDR3s were defined by a C…FGXG motif without stop codons. Clonotypes were defined as unique combinations of V-J cassette pair and CDR3 amino acid sequence. Filtering of reads was based on Hamming distance, with the threshold set by the sequence error rate of each sample in mapped regions. TCRdb reprocessed the public reads (quality trimming at Q25 with fastp, clone calling with MiXCR) and kept in-frame beta chains. When rows share a CDR3 protein, they turn into one entry using the most common DNA and genes. V and J calls and clone size were set by TCRdb, not the authors. The sample table contains approximately 100,000 distinct CDR3 sequences; only one count was recorded for 29% of them. Around 40% of the sample lies in the top ten.

Deletion took 5 bases off V and 4 bases off J, with a span of 14 bases between the germline ends. Reading the germline V gene gives CDR1 MNHNS and CDR2 SASEGT. The CDR3 spans 14 residues, from the cysteine through the phenylalanine. Here the CDR3 DNA is all that survives: 42 bases in frame from base 1. The specimen sequenced was glioma tissue, nonneoplastic brain tissue, or PBMCs (not recorded which). The chain couples TRBV6-1 to TRBJ1-2; TRBD1 could be the D gene, as 5 bases match. This clonotype originated in a human donor with low-grade glioma or glioblastoma, undergoing nonglioma brain surgery, or in good health (not recorded which). The DNA reads TGTGCCAGCAGTAGAGCAGGGCCTTCCTATGGCTACACCTTC. Translation gives CASSRAGPSYGYTF.